This record concerns one T cell receptor (beta chain) sequence. Participants spanned ages about 18 to 90 years and resided in over 20 US areas. These data are taken from a study of blood T cell repertoires in COVID-19. The wider study: T cells, B-cell-depleted T cells, or PBMCs provided the cDNA or gDNA that served as material.

Libraries were prepared by immunoSEQ multiplex PCR; TCRdb keeps only in-frame clonotypes and omits some of them. Here the sample spans 200,000 to 250,000 clones, approximately 85% being singletons. The TCR comes from a woman between 45 and 65 years old who had recovered from COVID-19. Sequencing was carried out using PBMCs or T cells enriched from blood (not recorded which).

CDR3 in amino acids: CASSSQGTWTGELFF. The DNA for the CDR3 is TGTGCCAGCAGCTCACAGGGGACCTGGACCGGGGAGCTGTTTTTT. V and J are TRBV7-8 and TRBJ2-2, with TRBD1 matching over 7 bases. Trimming at V came to 4 bases and at J to 5 bases, leaving 7 bases not matched to a gene. In germline, CDR1 is SGHVS, CDR2 FQNEAQ. The CDR3 is made up of 15 amino acids.